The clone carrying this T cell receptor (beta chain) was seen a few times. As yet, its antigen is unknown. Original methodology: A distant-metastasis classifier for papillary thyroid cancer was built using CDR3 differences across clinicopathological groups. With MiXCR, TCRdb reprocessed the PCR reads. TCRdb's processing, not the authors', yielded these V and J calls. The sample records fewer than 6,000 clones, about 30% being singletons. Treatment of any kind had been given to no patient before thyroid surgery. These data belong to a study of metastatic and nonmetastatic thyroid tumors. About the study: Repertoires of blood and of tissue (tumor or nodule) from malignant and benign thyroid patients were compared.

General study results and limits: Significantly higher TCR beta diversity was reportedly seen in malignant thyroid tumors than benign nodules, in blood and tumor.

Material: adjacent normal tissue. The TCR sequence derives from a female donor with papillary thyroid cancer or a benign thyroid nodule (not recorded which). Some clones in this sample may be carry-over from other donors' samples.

The CDR3 sequence is CASSSRPSSYEQYF. CDR3 sequence (DNA): TGTGCCAGCAGTTCCAGGCCGAGCTCCTACGAGCAGTACTTC. The V gene is TRBV12-3 or TRBV12-4, the J gene TRBJ2-7; no clear D gene. CDR3 length: 14 amino acids. V lost 4 bases and J lost 0, with 10 bases in between.